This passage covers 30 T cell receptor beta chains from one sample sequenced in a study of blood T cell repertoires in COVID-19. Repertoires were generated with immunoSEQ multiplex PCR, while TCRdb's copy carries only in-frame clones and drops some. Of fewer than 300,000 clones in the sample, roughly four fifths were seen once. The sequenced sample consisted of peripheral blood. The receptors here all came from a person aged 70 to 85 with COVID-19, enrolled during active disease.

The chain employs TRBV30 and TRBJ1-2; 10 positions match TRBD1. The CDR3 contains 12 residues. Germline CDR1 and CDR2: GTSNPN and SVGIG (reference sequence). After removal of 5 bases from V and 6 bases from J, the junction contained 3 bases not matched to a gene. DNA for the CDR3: TGTGCCTGGGGGACAGGGGTTAATGGCTACACCTTC. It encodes CAWGTGVNGYTF.

Written as DNA, the CDR3 is TGTGCCAGCAGTTTTTGGGGGGGCGATGGCTACACCTTC. Translating gives CASSFWGGDGYTF. The V gene is TRBV12-3 or TRBV12-4, the J gene TRBJ1-2; possible D gene TRBD1, 6 bases. The CDR3 length is 13 residues. Trimming removed 3 bases from V and 6 bases from J, with 11 bases in between.

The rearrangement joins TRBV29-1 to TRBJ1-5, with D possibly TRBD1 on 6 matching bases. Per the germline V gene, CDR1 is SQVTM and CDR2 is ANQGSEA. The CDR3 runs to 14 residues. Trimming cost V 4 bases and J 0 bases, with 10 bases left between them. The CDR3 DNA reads TGCAGCGTTGGGGAGGGGGATAGCAATCAGCCCCAGCATTTT. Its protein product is CSVGEGDSNQPQHF.

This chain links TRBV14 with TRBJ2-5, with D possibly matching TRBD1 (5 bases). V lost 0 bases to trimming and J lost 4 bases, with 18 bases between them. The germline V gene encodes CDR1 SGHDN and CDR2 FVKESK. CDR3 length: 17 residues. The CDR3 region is CASSQDYQGVGRETQYF. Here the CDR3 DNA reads TGTGCCAGCAGCCAAGACTATCAAGGGGTTGGTCGAGAGACCCAGTACTTC.

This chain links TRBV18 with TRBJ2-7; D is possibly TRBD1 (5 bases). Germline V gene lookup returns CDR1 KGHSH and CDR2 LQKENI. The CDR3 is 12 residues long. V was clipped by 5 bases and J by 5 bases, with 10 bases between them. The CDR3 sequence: CASSGQGDEQYF. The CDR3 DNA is TGTGCCAGCTCAGGCCAGGGTGACGAGCAGTACTTC. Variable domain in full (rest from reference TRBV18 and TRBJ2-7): NAGVMQNPRHLVRRRGQEARLRCSPMKGHSHVYWYRQLPEEGLKFMVYLQKENIIDESGMPKERFSAEFPKEGPSILRIQQVVRGDSAAYFCASSGQGDEQYFGPGTRLTVT.

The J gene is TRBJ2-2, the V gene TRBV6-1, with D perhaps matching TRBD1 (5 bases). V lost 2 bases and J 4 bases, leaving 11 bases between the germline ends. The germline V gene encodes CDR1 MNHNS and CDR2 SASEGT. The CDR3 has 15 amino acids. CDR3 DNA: TGTGCCAGCAGTGAAATAGGGGCCGGCACCGGGGAGCTGTTTTTT. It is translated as CASSEIGAGTGELFF.

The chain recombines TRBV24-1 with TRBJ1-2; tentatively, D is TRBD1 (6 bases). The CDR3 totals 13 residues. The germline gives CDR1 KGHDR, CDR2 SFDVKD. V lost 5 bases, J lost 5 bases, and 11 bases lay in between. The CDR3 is CATSVSRGYGYTF. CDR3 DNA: TGTGCCACCAGTGTGTCCAGGGGTTATGGCTACACCTTC.

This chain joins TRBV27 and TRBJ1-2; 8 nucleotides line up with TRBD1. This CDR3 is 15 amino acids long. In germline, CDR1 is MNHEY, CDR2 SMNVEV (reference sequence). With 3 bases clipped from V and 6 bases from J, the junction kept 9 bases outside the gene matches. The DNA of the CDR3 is TGTGCCAGCAGTTTTACAGGGGGAGGTCGGGATGGCTACACCTTC. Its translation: CASSFTGGGRDGYTF.

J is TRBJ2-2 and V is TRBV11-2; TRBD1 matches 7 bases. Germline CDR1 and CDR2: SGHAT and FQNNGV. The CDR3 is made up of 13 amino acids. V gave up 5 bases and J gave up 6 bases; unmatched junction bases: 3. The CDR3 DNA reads TGTGCCAGCAGCCAAACAGGGGCCGGGGAGCTGTTTTTT. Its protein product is CASSQTGAGELFF. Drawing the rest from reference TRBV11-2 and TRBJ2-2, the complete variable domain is EAGVAQSPRYKIIEKRQSVAFWCNPISGHATLYWYQQILGQGPKLLIQFQNNGVVDDSQLPKDRFSAERLKGVDSTLKIQPAKLEDSAVYLCASSQTGAGELFFGEGSRLTVL.

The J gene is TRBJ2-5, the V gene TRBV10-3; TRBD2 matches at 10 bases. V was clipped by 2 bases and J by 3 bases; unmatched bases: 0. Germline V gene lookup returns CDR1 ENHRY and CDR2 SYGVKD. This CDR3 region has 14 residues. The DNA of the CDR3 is TGTGCCATCAGTGAGACTAGCGGGGAAGAGACCCAGTACTTC. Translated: CAISETSGEETQYF.

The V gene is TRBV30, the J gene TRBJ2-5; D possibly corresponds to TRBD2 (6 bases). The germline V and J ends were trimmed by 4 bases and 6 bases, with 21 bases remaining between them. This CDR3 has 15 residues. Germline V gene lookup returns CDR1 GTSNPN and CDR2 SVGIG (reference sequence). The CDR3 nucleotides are TGTGCCTGGACTGGGTACGGGGGAAGCGGGCAGACCCAGTACTTC. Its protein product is CAWTGYGGSGQTQYF.

The CDR3 reads CASSLSQTSTTGELFF. CDR3 bases: TGTGCCAGCAGCTTGTCCCAGACTAGCACCACCGGGGAGCTGTTTTTT. The chain combines TRBV7-3 with TRBJ2-2; TRBD2 matches 7 bases. The CDR3 has 16 residues. Germline CDR1 SGHTA, CDR2 FQGTGA. The V gene end was trimmed by 3 bases and the J gene end by 4 bases; junction bases not matched to a gene: 8.

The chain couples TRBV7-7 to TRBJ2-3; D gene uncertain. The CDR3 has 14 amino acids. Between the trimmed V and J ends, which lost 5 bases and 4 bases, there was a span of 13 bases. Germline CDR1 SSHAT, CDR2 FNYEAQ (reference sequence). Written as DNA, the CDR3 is TGTGCCAGCAGCCCCTTTCCCGGGTCAGATACGCAGTATTTT. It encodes CASSPFPGSDTQYF. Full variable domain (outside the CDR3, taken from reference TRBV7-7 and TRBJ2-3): GAGVSQSPRYKVTKRGQDVTLRCDPISSHATLYWYQQALGQGPEFLTYFNYEAQPDKSGLPSDRFSAERPEGSISTLTIQRTEQRDSAMYRCASSPFPGSDTQYFGPGTRLTVL.

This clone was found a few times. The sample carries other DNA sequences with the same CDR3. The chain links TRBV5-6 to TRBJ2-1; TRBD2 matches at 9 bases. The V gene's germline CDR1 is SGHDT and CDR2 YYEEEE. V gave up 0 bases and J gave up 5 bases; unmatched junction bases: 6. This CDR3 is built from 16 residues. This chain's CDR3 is CASSLVVSGGHNEQFF. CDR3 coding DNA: TGTGCCAGCAGCTTGGTTGTGAGCGGGGGGCACAATGAGCAGTTCTTC.

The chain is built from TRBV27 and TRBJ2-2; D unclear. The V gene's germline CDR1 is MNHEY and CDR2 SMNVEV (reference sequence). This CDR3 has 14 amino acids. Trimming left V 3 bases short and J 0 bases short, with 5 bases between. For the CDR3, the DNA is TGTGCCAGCAGTTTGTATTCGAACACCGGGGAGCTGTTTTTT. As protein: CASSLYSNTGELFF.

The CDR3 DNA is TGTGCCAGCAGCGACAGGGGGTATGCCGGGGAGCTGTTTTTT. It codes for CASSDRGYAGELFF. The V gene is TRBV6-5, the J gene TRBJ2-2, with 9 bases identical to TRBD1. The length of the CDR3 is 14 residues. J lost 6 bases, V lost 6 bases, and 5 bases had no gene match. Germline lookup yields CDR1 MNHEY and CDR2 SVGAGI.

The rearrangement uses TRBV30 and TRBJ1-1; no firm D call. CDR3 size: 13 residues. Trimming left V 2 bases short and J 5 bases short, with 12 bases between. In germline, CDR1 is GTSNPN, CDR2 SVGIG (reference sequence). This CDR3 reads CAWSSGRVTEAFF. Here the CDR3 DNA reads TGTGCCTGGAGTTCTGGGAGGGTTACTGAAGCTTTCTTT.

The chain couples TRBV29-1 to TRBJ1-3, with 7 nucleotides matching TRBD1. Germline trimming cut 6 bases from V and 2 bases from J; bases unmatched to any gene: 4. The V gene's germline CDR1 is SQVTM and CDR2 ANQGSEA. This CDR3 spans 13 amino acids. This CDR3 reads CSVRTGTGNTIYF. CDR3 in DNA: TGCAGCGTCCGGACAGGCACTGGAAACACCATATATTTT. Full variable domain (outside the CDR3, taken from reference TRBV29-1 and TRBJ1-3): SAVISQKPSRDICQRGTSLTIQCQVDSQVTMMFWYRQQPGQSLTLIATANQGSEATYESGFVIDKFPISRPNLTFSTLTVSNMSPEDSSIYLCSVRTGTGNTIYFGEGSWLTVV.

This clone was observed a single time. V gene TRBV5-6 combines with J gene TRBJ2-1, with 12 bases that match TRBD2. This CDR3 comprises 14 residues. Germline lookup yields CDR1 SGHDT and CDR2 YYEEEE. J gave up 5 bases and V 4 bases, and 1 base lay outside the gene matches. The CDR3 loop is CASSRTSGDNEQFF. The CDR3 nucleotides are TGTGCCAGCAGCCGGACTAGCGGGGACAATGAGCAGTTCTTC. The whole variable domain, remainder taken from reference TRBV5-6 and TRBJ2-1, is DAGVTQSPTHLIKTRGQQVTLRCSPKSGHDTVSWYQQALGQGPQFIFQYYEEEERQRGNFPDRFSGHQFPNYSSELNVNALLLGDSALYLCASSRTSGDNEQFFGPGTRLTVL.

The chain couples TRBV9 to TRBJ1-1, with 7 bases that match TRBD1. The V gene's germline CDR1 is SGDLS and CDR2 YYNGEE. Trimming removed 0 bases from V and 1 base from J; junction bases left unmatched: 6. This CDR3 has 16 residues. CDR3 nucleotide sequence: TGTGCCAGCAGCGTAGCTAGGCAGGGGGGGAACACTGAAGCTTTCTTT. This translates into CASSVARQGGNTEAFF.

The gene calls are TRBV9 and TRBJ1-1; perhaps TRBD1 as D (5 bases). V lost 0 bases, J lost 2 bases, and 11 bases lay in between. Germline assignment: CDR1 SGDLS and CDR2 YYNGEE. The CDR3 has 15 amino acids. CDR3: CASSVDPGTNTEAFF. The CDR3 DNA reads TGTGCCAGCAGCGTAGATCCCGGGACTAACACTGAAGCTTTCTTT.

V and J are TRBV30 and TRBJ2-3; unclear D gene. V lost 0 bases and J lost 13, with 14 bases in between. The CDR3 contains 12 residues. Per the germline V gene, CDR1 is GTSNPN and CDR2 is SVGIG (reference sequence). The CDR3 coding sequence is TGTGCCTGGAGTGTTTCCGGAAAACGGGAGTATTTT. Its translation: CAWSVSGKREYF.

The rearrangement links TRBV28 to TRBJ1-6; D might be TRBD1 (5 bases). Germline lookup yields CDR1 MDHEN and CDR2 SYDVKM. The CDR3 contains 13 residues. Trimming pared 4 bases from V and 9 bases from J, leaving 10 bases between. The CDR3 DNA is TGTGCCAGCAGTTACGGGGGGGTTTCACCCCTCCACTTT. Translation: CASSYGGVSPLHF.

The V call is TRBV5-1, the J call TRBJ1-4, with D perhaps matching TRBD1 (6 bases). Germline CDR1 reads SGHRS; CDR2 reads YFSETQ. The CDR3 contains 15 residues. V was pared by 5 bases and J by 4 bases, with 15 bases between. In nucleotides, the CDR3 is TGCGCCAGCAGGAAGGAAAACAGGGATAATGAAAAACTGTTTTTT. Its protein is CASRKENRDNEKLFF.

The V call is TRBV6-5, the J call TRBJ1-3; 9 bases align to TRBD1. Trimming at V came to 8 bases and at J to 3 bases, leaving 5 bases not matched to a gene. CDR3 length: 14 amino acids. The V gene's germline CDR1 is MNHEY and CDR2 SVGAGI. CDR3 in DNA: TGTGCCAGCGGAACAGGGGGCGTTGGAAACACCATATATTTT. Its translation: CASGTGGVGNTIYF.

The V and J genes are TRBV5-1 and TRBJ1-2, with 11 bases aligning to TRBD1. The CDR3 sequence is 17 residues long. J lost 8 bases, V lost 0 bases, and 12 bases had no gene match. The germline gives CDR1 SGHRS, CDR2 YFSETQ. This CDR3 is CASSLDPDRGRSLGYTF. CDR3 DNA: TGCGCCAGCAGCTTGGACCCGGACAGGGGGCGTTCTTTAGGCTACACCTTC.

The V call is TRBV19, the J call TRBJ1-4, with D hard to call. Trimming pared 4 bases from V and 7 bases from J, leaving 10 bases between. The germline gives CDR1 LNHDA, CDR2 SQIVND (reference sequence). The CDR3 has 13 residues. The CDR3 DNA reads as TGTGCCAGTAGTACCGCCCCCGGTGAAAAACTGTTTTTT. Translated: CASSTAPGEKLFF.

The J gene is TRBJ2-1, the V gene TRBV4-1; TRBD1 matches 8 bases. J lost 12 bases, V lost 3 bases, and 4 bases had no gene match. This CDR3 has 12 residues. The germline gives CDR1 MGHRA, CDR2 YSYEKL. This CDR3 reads CASSQDRVLQFF. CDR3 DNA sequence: TGCGCCAGCAGCCAGGACAGGGTCCTGCAGTTCTTC.

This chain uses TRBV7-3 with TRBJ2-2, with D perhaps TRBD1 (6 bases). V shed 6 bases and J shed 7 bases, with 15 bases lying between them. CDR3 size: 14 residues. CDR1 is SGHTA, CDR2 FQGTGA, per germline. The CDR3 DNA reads TGTGCCAGCAGAAGCACAGGGTATAACGGGGAGCTGTTTTTT. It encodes CASRSTGYNGELFF.

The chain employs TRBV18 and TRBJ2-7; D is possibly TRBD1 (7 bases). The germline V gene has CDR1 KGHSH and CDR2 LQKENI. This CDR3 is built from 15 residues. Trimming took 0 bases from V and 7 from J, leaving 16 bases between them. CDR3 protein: CASSPPWQGGGEQYF. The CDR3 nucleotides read TGTGCCAGCTCACCACCGTGGCAGGGGGGTGGGGAGCAGTACTTC.